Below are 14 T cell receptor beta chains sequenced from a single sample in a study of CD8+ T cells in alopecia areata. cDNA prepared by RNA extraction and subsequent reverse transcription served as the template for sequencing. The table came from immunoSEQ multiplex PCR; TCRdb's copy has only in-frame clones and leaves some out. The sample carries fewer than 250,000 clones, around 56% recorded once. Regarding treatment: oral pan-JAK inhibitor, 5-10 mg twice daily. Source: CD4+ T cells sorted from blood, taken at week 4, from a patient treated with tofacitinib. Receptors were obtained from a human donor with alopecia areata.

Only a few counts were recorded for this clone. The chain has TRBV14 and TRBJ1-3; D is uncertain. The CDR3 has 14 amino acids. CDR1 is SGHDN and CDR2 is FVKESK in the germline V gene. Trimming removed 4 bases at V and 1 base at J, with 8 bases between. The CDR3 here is CASSLLRSGNTIYF. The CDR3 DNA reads TGTGCCAGCAGCCTTCTCAGGTCTGGAAACACCATATATTTT.

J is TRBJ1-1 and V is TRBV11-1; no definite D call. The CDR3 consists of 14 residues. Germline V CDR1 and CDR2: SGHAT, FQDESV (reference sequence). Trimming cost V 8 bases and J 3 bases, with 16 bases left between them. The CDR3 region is CASRHRTRYTEAFF. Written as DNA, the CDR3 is TGTGCCAGCCGCCACCGGACCCGCTACACTGAAGCTTTCTTT.

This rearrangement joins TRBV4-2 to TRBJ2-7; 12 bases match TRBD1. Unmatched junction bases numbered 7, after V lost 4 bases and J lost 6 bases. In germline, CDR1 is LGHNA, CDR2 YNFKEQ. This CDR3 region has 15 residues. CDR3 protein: CASSLTGQGAGEQYF. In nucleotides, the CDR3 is TGTGCCAGCAGCCTAACGGGACAGGGGGCGGGCGAGCAGTACTTC.

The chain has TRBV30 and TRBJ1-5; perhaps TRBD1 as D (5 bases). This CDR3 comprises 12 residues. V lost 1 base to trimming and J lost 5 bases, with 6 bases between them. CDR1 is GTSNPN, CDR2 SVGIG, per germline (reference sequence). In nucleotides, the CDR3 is TGTGCCTGGAGTGGGGGGGATCAGCCCCAGCATTTT. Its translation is CAWSGGDQPQHF.

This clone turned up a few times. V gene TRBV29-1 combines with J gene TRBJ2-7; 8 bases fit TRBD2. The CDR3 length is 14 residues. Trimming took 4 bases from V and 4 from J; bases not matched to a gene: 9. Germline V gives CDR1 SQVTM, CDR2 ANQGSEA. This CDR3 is CSVAKSGSSYEQYF. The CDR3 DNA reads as TGCAGCGTTGCGAAAAGCGGGAGTAGTTACGAGCAGTACTTC.

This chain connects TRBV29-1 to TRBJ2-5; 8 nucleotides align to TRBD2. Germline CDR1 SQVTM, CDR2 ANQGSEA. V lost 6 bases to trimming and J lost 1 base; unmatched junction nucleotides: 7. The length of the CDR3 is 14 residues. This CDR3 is CSVFGRGPQETQYF. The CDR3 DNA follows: TGCAGCGTGTTCGGGAGGGGCCCCCAAGAGACCCAGTACTTC.

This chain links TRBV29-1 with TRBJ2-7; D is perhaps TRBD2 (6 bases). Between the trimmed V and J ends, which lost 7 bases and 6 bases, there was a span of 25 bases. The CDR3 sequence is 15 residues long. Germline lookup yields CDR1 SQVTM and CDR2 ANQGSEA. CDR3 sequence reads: CSALAGWGLNIEQYF. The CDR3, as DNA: TGCAGCGCCTTGGCGGGGTGGGGACTCAACATCGAGCAGTACTTC.

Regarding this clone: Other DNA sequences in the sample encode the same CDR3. CDR3 protein: CASSAGGLSYNEQFF. In DNA, the CDR3 is TGTGCCAGCAGCGCGGGGGGACTCTCCTACAATGAGCAGTTCTTC. The chain combines TRBV9 with TRBJ2-1, with 7 bases fitting TRBD2. The V gene end was trimmed by 3 bases and the J gene end by 0 bases; junction bases not matched to a gene: 3. This CDR3 comprises 15 residues. The germline CDR1 and CDR2 sequences are SGDLS and YYNGEE.

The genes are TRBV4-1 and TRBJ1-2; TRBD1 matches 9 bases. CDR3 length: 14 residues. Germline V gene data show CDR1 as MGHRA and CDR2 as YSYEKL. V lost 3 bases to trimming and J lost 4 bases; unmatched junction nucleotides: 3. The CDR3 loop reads CASSQDRGGYGYTF. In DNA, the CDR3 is TGCGCCAGCAGCCAGGACAGGGGAGGCTATGGCTACACCTTC.

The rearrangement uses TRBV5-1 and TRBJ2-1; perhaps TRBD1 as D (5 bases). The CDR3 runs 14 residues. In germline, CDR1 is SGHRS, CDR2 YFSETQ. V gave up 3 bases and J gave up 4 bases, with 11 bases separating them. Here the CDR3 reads CASSSADTYNEQFF. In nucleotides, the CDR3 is TGCGCCAGCAGCTCGGCGGACACATACAATGAGCAGTTCTTC.

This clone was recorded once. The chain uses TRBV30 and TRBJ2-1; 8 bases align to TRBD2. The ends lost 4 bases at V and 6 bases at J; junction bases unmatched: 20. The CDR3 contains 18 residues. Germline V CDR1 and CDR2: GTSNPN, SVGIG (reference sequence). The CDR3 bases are TGTGCCTGGATCCAGGGTAGTAGCGGGCGGGCGGGGGGCAATGAGCAGTTCTTC. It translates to CAWIQGSSGRAGGNEQFF.

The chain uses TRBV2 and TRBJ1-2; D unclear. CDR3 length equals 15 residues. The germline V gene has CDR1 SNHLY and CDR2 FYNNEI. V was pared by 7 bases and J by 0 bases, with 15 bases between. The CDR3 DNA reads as TGTGCCAGCACCCCGGAAGGGAGCGCTAACTATGGCTACACCTTC. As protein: CASTPEGSANYGYTF.

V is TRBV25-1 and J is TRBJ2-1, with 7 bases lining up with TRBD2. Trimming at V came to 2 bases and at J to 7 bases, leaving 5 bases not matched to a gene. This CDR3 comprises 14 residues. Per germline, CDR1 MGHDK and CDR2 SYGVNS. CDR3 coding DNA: TGTGCCAGCAGTGAAGCGGGAGATTGGAATGAGCAGTTCTTC. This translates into CASSEAGDWNEQFF. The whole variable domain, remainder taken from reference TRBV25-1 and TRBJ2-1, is EADIYQTPRYLVIGTGKKITLECSQTMGHDKMYWYQQDPGMELHLIHYSYGVNSTEKGDLSSESTVSRIRTEHFPLTLESARPSHTSQYLCASSEAGDWNEQFFGPGTRLTVL.

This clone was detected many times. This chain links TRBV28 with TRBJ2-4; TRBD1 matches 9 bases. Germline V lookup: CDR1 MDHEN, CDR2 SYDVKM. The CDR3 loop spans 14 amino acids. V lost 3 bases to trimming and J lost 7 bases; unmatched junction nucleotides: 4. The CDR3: CASSFGQGTNIQYF. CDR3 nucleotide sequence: TGTGCCAGCAGTTTTGGACAGGGGACGAACATTCAGTACTTC.